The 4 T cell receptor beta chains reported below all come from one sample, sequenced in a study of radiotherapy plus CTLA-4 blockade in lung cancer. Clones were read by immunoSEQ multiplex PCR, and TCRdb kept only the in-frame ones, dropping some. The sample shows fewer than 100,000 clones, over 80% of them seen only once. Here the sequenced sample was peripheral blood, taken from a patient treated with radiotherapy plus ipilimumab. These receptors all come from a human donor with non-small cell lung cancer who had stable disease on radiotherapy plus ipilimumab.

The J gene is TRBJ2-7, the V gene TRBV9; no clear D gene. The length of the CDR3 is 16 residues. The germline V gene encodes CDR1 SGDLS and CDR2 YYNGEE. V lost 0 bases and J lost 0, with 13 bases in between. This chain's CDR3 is CASSVDKFGSSYEQYF. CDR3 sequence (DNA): TGTGCCAGCAGCGTAGATAAGTTTGGAAGCTCCTACGAGCAGTACTTC.

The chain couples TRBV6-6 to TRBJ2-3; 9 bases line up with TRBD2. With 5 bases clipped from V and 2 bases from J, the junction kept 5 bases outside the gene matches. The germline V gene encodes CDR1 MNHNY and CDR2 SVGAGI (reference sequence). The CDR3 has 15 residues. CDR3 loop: CASSPSGTATDTQYF. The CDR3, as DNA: TGTGCCAGCAGTCCTAGCGGGACGGCCACAGATACGCAGTATTTT.

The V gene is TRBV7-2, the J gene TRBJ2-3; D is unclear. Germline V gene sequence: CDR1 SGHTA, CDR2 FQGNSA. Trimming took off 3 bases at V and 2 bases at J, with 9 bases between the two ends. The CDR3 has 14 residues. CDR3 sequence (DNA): TGTGCCAGCAGCTTGAGTGGGATCACAGATACGCAGTATTTT. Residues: CASSLSGITDTQYF.

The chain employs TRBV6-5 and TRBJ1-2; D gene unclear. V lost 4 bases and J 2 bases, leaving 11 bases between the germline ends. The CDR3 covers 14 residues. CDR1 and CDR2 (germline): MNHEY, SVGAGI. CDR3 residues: CASSSEAANYGYTF. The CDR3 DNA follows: TGTGCCAGCAGTTCCGAGGCGGCAAACTATGGCTACACCTTC.